This TCR beta chain was retrieved from a study of blood T cell repertoires in COVID-19. Those enrolled, adults aged roughly 18 to 90 years, came from about two dozen US areas. Clones were sequenced by immunoSEQ multiplex PCR, and TCRdb holds only the in-frame ones, with some missing. The sample lists around 150,000 clones, around 80% occurring once. CDR3 size: 16 residues. Germline loops: CDR1 SGHRS, CDR2 YFSETQ. Trimming removed 0 bases from V and 1 base from J; junction bases left unmatched: 6. The chain has TRBV5-1 and TRBJ1-1, with 7 bases fitting TRBD1. Sequencing was carried out using PBMCs or T cells enriched from blood (not recorded which). The source of this sequence is a man aged 50 to 59 who had recovered from COVID-19. CDR3 DNA: TGCGCCAGCAGCTTGGGGTTTGGGACAGCGAACACTGAAGCTTTCTTT. Its protein is CASSLGFGTANTEAFF.